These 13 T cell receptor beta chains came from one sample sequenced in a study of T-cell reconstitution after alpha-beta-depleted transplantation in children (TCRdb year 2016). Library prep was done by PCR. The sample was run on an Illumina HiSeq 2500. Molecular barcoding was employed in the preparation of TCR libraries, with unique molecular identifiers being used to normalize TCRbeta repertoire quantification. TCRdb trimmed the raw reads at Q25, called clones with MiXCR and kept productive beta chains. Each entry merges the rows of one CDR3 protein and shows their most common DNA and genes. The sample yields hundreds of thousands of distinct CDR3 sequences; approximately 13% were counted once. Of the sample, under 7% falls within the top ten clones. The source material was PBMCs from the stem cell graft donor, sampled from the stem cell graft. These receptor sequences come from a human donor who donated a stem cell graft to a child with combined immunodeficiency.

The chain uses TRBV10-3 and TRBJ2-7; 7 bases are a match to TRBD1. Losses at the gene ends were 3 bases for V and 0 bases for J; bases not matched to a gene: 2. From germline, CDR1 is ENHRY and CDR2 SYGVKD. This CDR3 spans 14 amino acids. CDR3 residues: CAISDRDSSYEQYF. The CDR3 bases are TGTGCCATCAGTGACCGGGACAGCTCCTACGAGCAGTACTTC.

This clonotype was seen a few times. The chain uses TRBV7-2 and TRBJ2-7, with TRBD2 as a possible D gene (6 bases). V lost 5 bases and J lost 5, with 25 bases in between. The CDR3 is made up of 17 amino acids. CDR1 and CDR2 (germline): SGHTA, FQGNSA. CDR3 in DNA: TGTGCCAGCAGCCCAGGGCCTTTCCGGAGGGTGAAGAACGAGCAGTACTTC. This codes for CASSPGPFRRVKNEQYF.

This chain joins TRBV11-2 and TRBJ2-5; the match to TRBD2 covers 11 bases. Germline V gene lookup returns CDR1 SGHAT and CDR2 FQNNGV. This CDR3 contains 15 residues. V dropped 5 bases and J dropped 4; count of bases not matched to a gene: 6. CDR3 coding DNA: TGTGCCAGCAGCCCACTAGCGGGAGTAACAGAGACCCAGTACTTC. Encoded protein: CASSPLAGVTETQYF.

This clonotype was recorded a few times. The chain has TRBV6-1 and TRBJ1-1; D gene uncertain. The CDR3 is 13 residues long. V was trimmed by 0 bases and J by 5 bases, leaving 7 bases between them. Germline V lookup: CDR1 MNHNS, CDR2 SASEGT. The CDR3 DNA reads TGTGCCAGCAGTGAAGCCAGAAGTACTGAAGCTTTCTTT. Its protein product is CASSEARSTEAFF.

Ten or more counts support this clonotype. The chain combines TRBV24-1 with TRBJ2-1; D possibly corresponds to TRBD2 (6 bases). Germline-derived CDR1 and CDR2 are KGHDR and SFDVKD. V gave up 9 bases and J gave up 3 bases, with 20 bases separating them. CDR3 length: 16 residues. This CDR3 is CATARVHRGDYNEQFF. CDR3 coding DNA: TGTGCCACCGCTCGGGTACACCGCGGGGACTACAATGAGCAGTTCTTC.

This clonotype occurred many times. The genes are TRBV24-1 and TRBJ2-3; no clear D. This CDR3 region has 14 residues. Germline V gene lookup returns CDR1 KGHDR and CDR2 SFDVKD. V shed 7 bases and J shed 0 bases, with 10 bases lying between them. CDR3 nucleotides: TGTGCCACCAGCAAGGACGGTAGCACAGATACGCAGTATTTT. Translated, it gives CATSKDGSTDTQYF.

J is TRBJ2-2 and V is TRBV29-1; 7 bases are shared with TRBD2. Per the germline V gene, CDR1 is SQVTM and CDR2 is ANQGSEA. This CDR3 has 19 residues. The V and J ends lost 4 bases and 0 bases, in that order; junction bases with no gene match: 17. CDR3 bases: TGCAGCGTTGTAGCTCCCCCCGGGCCGGGAGGATCGAACACCGGGGAGCTGTTTTTT. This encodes CSVVAPPGPGGSNTGELFF.

CDR3 region: CATSDRSLNNEQFF. The DNA of the CDR3 is TGTGCCACCAGTGACCGATCCTTAAACAATGAGCAGTTCTTC. The chain joins TRBV24-1 to TRBJ2-1; D unclear. The V gene's germline CDR1 is KGHDR and CDR2 SFDVKD. The V gene lost 4 bases and the J gene lost 5 bases, with 11 bases spanning the gap. The CDR3 contains 14 residues.

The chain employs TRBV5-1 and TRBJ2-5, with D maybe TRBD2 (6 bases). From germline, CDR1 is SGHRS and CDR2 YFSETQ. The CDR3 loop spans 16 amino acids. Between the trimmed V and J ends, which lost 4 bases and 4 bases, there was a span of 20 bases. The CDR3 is CASSPVSYGTSETQYF. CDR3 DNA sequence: TGCGCCAGCAGCCCGGTATCCTACGGGACTTCAGAGACCCAGTACTTC.

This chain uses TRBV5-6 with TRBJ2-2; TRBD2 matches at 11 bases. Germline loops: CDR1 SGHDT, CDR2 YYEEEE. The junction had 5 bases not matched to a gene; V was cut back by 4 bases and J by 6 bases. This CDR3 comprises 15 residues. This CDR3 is CASSDSGRGAGELFF. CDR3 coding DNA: TGTGCCAGCAGCGATAGCGGGAGGGGGGCCGGGGAGCTGTTTTTT.

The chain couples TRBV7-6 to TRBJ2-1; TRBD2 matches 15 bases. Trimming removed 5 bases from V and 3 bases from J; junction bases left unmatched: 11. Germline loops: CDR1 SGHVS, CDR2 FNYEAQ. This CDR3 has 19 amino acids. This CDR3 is CASSPTGLAGGHFYNEQFF. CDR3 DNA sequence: TGTGCCAGCAGCCCGACGGGACTAGCGGGGGGCCACTTCTACAATGAGCAGTTCTTC.

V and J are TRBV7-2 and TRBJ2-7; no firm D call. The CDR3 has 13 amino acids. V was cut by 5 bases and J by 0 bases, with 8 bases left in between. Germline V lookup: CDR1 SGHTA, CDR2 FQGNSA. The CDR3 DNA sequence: TGTGCCAGCAGCGTCAGTCCCTCCTACGAGCAGTACTTC. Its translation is CASSVSPSYEQYF.

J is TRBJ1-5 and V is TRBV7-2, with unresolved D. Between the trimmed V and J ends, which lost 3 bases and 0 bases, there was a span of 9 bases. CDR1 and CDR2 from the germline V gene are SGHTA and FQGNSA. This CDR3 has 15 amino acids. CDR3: CASSFPGYSNQPQHF. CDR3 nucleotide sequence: TGTGCCAGCAGCTTCCCCGGGTATAGCAATCAGCCCCAGCATTTT.